These 17 T cell receptor beta chains originate from one sample sequenced in a study of T cell responses to AZD1222 COVID-19 vaccine. Only in-frame clones appear in the TCRdb table, and some are missing; sequencing was by immunoSEQ multiplex PCR. The sample has some 200,000 clones, around 90% seen once. The input for sequencing was peripheral blood, taken on day 0 of AZD1222 vaccination. The receptors originated from an adult in good health.

The genes are TRBV7-9 and TRBJ2-2; D uncertain. This CDR3 spans 11 amino acids. From germline, CDR1 is SEHNR and CDR2 FQNEAQ (reference sequence). V was pared by 10 bases and J by 4 bases, with 7 bases between. The CDR3 protein is CATAPTGELFF. As DNA, the CDR3 is TGTGCCACCGCACCCACCGGGGAGCTGTTTTTT.

V and J are TRBV28 and TRBJ2-7; D could derive from TRBD1 or TRBD2 (5 bases each). Germline V gene lookup returns CDR1 MDHEN and CDR2 SYDVKM. V lost 6 bases, J lost 2 bases, and 11 bases lay in between. The CDR3 has 13 amino acids. The CDR3 reads CASRGENTYEQYF. In DNA, the CDR3 is TGTGCCAGCAGGGGGGAGAATACCTACGAGCAGTACTTC.

DNA for the CDR3: TGTGCCAGTAGTCTCAGGGGGATCGGCAATCAGCCCCAGCATTTT. Translation gives CASSLRGIGNQPQHF. The gene calls are TRBV19 and TRBJ1-5; 7 nucleotides align to TRBD1. With V trimmed by 5 bases and J by 2 bases, 6 bases remained unmatched. This CDR3 is built from 15 residues. Germline assignment: CDR1 LNHDA and CDR2 SQIVND (reference sequence). Full variable domain (remainder filled in from reference TRBV19 and TRBJ1-5): DGGITQSPKYLFRKEGQNVTLSCEQNLNHDAMYWYRQDPGQGLRLIYYSQIVNDFQKGDIAEGYSVSREKKESFPLTVTSAQKNPTAFYLCASSLRGIGNQPQHFGDGTRLSIL.

The chain couples TRBV7-6 to TRBJ1-6; possible D gene TRBD1, 6 bases. The CDR3 has 16 residues. The V end was cut by 5 bases, the J end by 0 bases, with 11 bases between. The germline V gene has CDR1 SGHVS and CDR2 FNYEAQ. CDR3 region: CASSKDRSSYNSPLHF. Written as DNA, the CDR3 is TGTGCCAGCAGCAAAGACAGGAGCTCCTATAATTCACCCCTCCACTTT.

The V and J genes are TRBV5-4 and TRBJ2-4; a possible D gene is TRBD1 (5 bases). CDR3 length: 17 residues. CDR1 is SGHNT and CDR2 is YYREEE in the germline V gene (reference sequence). The ends were cut back, 0 bases at V and 0 bases at J, with 13 bases in the middle. The chain's CDR3 is CASSLGQKALAKNIQYF. CDR3 DNA: TGTGCCAGCAGCTTGGGACAGAAGGCACTAGCCAAAAACATTCAGTACTTC.

A few counts support this clone. The J gene is TRBJ1-5, the V gene TRBV7-9; the D is unclear. Germline V lookup: CDR1 SEHNR, CDR2 FQNEAQ (reference sequence). V was shortened by 5 bases and J by 0 bases, with 2 bases between the two germline ends. The CDR3 is made up of 12 amino acids. The CDR3 sequence is CASSHSNQPQHF. The CDR3 DNA follows: TGTGCCAGCAGCCATAGCAATCAGCCCCAGCATTTT.

The chain uses TRBV6-1 and TRBJ1-1; D is undetermined. This CDR3 spans 13 amino acids. V was shortened by 8 bases and J by 1 base, with 11 bases between the two germline ends. Germline V CDR1 and CDR2: MNHNS, SASEGT. CDR3 protein: CASFGPRNTEAFF. The CDR3 DNA reads TGTGCCAGCTTTGGGCCCCGGAACACTGAAGCTTTCTTT.

The gene calls are TRBV5-1 and TRBJ2-7; 8 bases fit TRBD1. The V and J ends lost 5 bases and 2 bases, in that order; junction bases with no gene match: 9. This CDR3 has 15 amino acids. The germline V gene has CDR1 SGHRS and CDR2 YFSETQ. CDR3 in amino acids: CASRLLQGDPYEQYF. The CDR3 coding sequence is TGCGCCAGCAGATTGCTACAGGGGGACCCCTACGAGCAGTACTTC.

The chain employs TRBV19 and TRBJ1-5; D not certain. Per the germline V gene, CDR1 is LNHDA and CDR2 is SQIVND (reference sequence). V was trimmed by 0 bases and J by 9 bases, leaving 9 bases between them. The CDR3 sequence is 13 residues long. CDR3 residues: CASSIESPRPQHF. Written as DNA, the CDR3 is TGTGCCAGTAGTATAGAATCTCCTAGGCCCCAGCATTTT.

The J gene is TRBJ1-4, the V gene TRBV27; D is ambiguous. Trimming left V 0 bases short and J 7 bases short, with 9 bases between. There are 14 residues in the CDR3. Germline V gene sequence: CDR1 MNHEY, CDR2 SMNVEV (reference sequence). Here the CDR3 DNA reads TGTGCCAGCAGTTTATCAGCTGTCGTTGAAAAACTGTTTTTT. Translating gives CASSLSAVVEKLFF.

The J gene is TRBJ2-7, the V gene TRBV2, with D perhaps TRBD1 or TRBD2 (6 bases each). Germline values: CDR1 SNHLY, CDR2 FYNNEI. Trimming shortened V by 7 bases and J by 3 bases, and 16 bases separated the two germline ends. The CDR3 contains 14 residues. As DNA, the CDR3 is TGTGCCAGCAAAGATGGGGGGCCAGACTACGAGCAGTACTTC. Its protein is CASKDGGPDYEQYF.

This clone has just a few counts. The chain has TRBV12-3 or TRBV12-4 and TRBJ2-7, with D hard to call. Trimming shortened V by 2 bases and J by 7 bases, and 12 bases separated the two germline ends. The CDR3 covers 13 residues. CDR3 sequence reads: CASSLNAGLEQYF. The CDR3 DNA sequence: TGTGCCAGCAGTTTAAATGCTGGGCTGGAGCAGTACTTC.

This clone has a single count. This chain connects TRBV10-3 to TRBJ2-5; D is unresolved. Germline values: CDR1 ENHRY, CDR2 SYGVKD. The V end was cut by 10 bases, the J end by 5 bases, with 11 bases between. The CDR3 covers 11 residues. CDR3 loop: CATGPGETQYF. In DNA form, the CDR3 reads TGTGCCACCGGTCCCGGGGAGACCCAGTACTTC.

This chain connects TRBV27 to TRBJ1-5; a possible D gene is TRBD1 (5 bases). The CDR3 length is 18 residues. Trimming removed 5 bases at V and 5 bases at J, with 25 bases between. Germline loops: CDR1 MNHEY, CDR2 SMNVEV (reference sequence). DNA for the CDR3: TGTGCCAGCAGTCCCACCATAGTAGGGGACCATGATGATCAGCCCCAGCATTTT. Protein: CASSPTIVGDHDDQPQHF.

The chain carries TRBV19 and TRBJ1-2; 9 bases agree with TRBD1. This CDR3 has 14 amino acids. V trimming: 6 bases; J trimming: 8 bases; junction bases outside the gene matches: 10. The V gene's germline CDR1 is LNHDA and CDR2 SQIVND (reference sequence). CDR3 in DNA: TGTGCCAGTAGAAGGCCGGGACAGGGAAGAGGCTACACCTTC. This encodes CASRRPGQGRGYTF.

V and J are TRBV4-2 and TRBJ2-1; D perhaps matches TRBD1 (6 bases). In germline, CDR1 is LGHNA, CDR2 YNFKEQ. With 1 base removed from V and 3 bases from J, the gap between germline ends came to 16 bases. CDR3 size: 17 residues. The CDR3 DNA follows: TGTGCCAGCAGCCAAGCGGGCCCAGGGGCCAGCTACAATGAGCAGTTCTTC. Encoded protein: CASSQAGPGASYNEQFF.

V and J are TRBV28 and TRBJ2-7, with a tentative D call TRBD2 (6 bases). Deletions cut 5 bases from V and 1 base from J, with 15 bases between. The CDR3 is 15 residues long. CDR1 and CDR2 from the germline V gene are MDHEN and SYDVKM. The CDR3 loop reads CASSPIAETSYEQYF. The CDR3 DNA sequence: TGTGCCAGCAGTCCGATAGCGGAAACTTCCTACGAGCAGTACTTC.